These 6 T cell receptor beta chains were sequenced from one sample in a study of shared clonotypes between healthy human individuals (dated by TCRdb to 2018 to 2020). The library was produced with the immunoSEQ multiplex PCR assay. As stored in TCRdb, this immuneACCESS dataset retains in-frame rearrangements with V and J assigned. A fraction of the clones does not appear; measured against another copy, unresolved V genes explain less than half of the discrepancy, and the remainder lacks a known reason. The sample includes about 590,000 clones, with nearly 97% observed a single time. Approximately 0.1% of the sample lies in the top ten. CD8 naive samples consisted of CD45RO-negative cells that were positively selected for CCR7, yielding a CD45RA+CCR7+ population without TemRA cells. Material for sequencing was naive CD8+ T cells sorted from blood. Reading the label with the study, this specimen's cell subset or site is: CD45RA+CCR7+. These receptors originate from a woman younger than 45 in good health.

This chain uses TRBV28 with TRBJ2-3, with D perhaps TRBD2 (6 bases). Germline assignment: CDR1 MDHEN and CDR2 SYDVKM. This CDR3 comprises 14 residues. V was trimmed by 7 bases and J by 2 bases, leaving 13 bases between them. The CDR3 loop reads CASIGGSLTDTQYF. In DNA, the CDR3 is TGTGCCAGCATCGGAGGGAGCCTCACAGATACGCAGTATTTT.

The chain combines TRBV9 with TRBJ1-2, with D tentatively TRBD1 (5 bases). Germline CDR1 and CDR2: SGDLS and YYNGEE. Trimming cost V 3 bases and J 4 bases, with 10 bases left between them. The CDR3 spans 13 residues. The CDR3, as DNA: TGTGCCAGCAGCGGGGGGACCTTCTATGGCTACACCTTC. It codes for CASSGGTFYGYTF. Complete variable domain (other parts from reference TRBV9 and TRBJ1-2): DSGVTQTPKHLITATGQRVTLRCSPRSGDLSVYWYQQSLDQGLQFLIQYYNGEERAKGNILERFSAQQFPDLHSELNLSSLELGDSALYFCASSGGTFYGYTFGSGTRLTVV.

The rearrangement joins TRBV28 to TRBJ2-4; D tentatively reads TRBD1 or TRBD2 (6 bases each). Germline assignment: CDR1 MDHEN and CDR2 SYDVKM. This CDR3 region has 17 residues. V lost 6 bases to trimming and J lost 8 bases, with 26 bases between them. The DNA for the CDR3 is TGTGCCAGCAGCAATCCCCCTAAGGGGGAGGCCAGGGACATTCAGTACTTC. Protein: CASSNPPKGEARDIQYF.

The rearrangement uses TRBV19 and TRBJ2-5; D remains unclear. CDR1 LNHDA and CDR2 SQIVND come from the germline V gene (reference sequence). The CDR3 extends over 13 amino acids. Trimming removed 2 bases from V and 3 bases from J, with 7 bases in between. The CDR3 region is CASSIYREETQYF. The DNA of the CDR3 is TGTGCCAGTAGTATATATAGGGAAGAGACCCAGTACTTC.

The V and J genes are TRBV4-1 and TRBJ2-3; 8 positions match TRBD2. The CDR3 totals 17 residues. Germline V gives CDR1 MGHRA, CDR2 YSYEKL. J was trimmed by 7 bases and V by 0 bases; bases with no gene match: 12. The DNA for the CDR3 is TGCGCCAGCAGCCAAGATCTGAGCGGGAGCTCGGGATATACGCAGTATTTT. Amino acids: CASSQDLSGSSGYTQYF.

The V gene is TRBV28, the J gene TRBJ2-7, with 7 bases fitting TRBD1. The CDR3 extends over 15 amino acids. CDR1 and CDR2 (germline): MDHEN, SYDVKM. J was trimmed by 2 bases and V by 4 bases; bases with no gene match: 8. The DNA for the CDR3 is TGTGCCAGCAGTTCGGGGACAGACAGTGCCTACGAGCAGTACTTC. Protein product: CASSSGTDSAYEQYF.